The 7 T cell receptor beta chains reported below all come from one sample, sequenced in a study of control samples from healthy donors and cancer patients. Measured with immunoSEQ multiplex PCR; TCRdb has only the in-frame clones, and not every one. The sample yields some 200,000 clones, 91% seen once. Sequencing was carried out using blood. The receptors stem from a woman aged 30 to 39 in good health.

Comments on this clone: This same CDR3 is encoded by further DNA sequences in the sample. This sequence joins TRBV27 and TRBJ2-2, with 9 bases that match TRBD2. This CDR3 spans 16 amino acids. Trimming removed 3 bases from V and 5 bases from J; junction bases left unmatched: 7. CDR1 is MNHEY and CDR2 is SMNVEV in the germline V gene (reference sequence). CDR3 region: CASSFPTSGQTGELFF. The DNA for the CDR3 is TGTGCCAGCAGTTTCCCGACTAGCGGACAAACCGGGGAGCTGTTTTTT.

This clone was detected only once. The chain carries TRBV6-6 and TRBJ1-1; TRBD1 matches 7 bases. J was trimmed by 3 bases and V by 5 bases; bases with no gene match: 12. CDR3 length: 16 residues. Germline assignment: CDR1 MNHNY and CDR2 SVGAGI (reference sequence). The CDR3 loop is CASSPLNRDSYTEAFF. The CDR3 DNA is TGTGCCAGCAGTCCCCTGAACCGGGACAGTTACACTGAAGCTTTCTTT.

This clone was seen just once. V gene TRBV16 combines with J gene TRBJ1-1; 10 bases are a match to TRBD1. The CDR3 spans 16 residues. Germline CDR1 reads KGHSY; CDR2 reads FQNENV. With 2 bases clipped from V and 2 bases from J, the junction kept 5 bases outside the gene matches. The CDR3 loop reads CASSQGDRGSNTEAFF. In nucleotides, the CDR3 is TGTGCCAGCAGCCAAGGGGACAGGGGATCTAACACTGAAGCTTTCTTT.

This clone turned up a few times. V usage is TRBV14 and J usage is TRBJ1-1; D is perhaps TRBD1 (6 bases). Trimming removed 5 bases at V and 0 bases at J, with 10 bases between. Germline assignment: CDR1 SGHDN and CDR2 FVKESK. This CDR3 contains 14 residues. CDR3 coding DNA: TGTGCCAGCAGCAACCCAGGGGTGAACACTGAAGCTTTCTTT. Its protein is CASSNPGVNTEAFF. Looking up the rest from reference TRBV14 and TRBJ1-1 gives the full variable domain: EAGVTQFPSHSVIEKGQTVTLRCDPISGHDNLYWYRRVMGKEIKFLLHFVKESKQDESGMPNNRFLAERTGGTYSTLKVQPAELEDSGVYFCASSNPGVNTEAFFGQGTRLTVV.

This clone has more than one count but fewer than ten. The V gene is TRBV2, the J gene TRBJ1-5; 7 nucleotides match TRBD1. V trimming: 4 bases; J trimming: 6 bases; junction bases outside the gene matches: 9. This CDR3 has 15 residues. CDR1 is SNHLY, CDR2 FYNNEI, per germline. In nucleotides, the CDR3 is TGTGCCAGCAGTGGAGTCAGGGGGTACGGTCAGCCCCAGCATTTT. This encodes CASSGVRGYGQPQHF.

The chain is built from TRBV14 and TRBJ1-1, with D unclear. CDR3 length: 13 amino acids. V was trimmed by 6 bases and J by 0 bases, leaving 8 bases between them. The germline CDR1 and CDR2 sequences are SGHDN and FVKESK. CDR3 in DNA: TGTGCCAGCAGGGAGTTCATGAACACTGAAGCTTTCTTT. Translating gives CASREFMNTEAFF.

The chain recombines TRBV10-3 with TRBJ1-1; 8 bases align to TRBD1. Trimming at V came to 1 base and at J to 7 bases, leaving 5 bases not matched to a gene. Germline values: CDR1 ENHRY, CDR2 SYGVKD. The length of the CDR3 is 14 residues. CDR3 amino acids: CAISELSGGIEAFF. The CDR3 DNA follows: TGTGCCATCAGTGAGTTGTCAGGGGGCATTGAAGCTTTCTTT.